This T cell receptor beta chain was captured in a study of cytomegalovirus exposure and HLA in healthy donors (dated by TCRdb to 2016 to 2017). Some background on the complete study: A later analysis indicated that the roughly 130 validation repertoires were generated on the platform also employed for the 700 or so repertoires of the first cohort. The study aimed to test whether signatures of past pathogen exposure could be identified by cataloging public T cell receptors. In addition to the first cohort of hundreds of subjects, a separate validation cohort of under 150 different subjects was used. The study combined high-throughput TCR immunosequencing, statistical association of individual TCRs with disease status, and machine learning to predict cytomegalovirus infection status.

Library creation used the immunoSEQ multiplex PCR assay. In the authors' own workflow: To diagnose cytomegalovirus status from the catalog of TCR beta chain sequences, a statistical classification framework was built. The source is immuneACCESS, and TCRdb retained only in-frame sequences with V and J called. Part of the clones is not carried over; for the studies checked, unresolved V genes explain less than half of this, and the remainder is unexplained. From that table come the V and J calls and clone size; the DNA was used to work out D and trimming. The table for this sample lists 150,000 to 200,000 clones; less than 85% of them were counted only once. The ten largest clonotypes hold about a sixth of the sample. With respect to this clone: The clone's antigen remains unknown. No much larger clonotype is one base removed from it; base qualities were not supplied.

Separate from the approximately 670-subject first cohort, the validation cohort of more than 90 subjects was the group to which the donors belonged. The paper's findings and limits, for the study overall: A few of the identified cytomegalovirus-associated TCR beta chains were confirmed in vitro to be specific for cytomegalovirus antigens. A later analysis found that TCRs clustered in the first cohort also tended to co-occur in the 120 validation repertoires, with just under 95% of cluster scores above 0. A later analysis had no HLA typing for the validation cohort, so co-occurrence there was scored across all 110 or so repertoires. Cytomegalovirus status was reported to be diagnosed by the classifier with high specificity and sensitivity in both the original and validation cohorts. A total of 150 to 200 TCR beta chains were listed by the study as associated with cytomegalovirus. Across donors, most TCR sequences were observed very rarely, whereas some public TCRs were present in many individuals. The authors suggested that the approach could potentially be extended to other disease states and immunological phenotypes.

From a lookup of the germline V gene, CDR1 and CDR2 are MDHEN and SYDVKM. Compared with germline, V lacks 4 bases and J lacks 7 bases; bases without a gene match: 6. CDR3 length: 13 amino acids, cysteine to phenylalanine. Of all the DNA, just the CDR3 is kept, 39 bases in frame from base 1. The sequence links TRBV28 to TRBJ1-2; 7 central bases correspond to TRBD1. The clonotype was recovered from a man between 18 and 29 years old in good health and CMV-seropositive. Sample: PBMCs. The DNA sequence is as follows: TGTGCCAGCAGTTCGGGACAGAAGCGTGGCTACACCTTC. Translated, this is CASSSGQKRGYTF.